These 20 T cell receptor beta chains originate from one sample sequenced in a study of OX40 agonist ivuxolimab in advanced cancers. Using immunoSEQ multiplex PCR, the repertoire was profiled, and TCRdb retains in-frame clones only, with some absent. The sample holds tens of thousands of clones, roughly 90% seen once. Sequenced here: CD4+ or CD8+ T cells sorted from blood, sampled in a trial of the OX40 agonist ivuxolimab. The receptor source for this set is an adult with an advanced solid tumor such as melanoma, head and neck, liver or kidney cancer.

This clone was seen just once. V is TRBV2 and J is TRBJ2-5, with 7 positions matching TRBD1. The CDR3 runs to 15 residues. V lost 7 bases, J lost 4 bases, and 12 bases stayed unmatched. Germline CDR1 and CDR2: SNHLY and FYNNEI. The CDR3 is CASTKATGTRETQYF. CDR3 in DNA: TGTGCCAGCACGAAGGCGACAGGGACGAGAGAGACCCAGTACTTC. The complete variable domain, with remaining parts taken from reference TRBV2 and TRBJ2-5, reads EPEVTQTPSHQVTQMGQEVILRCVPISNHLYFYWYRQILGQKVEFLVSFYNNEISEKSEIFDDQFSVERPDGSNFTLKIRSTKLEDSAMYFCASTKATGTRETQYFGPGTRLLVL.

The V gene is TRBV7-9, the J gene TRBJ2-2, with 9 bases matching TRBD1. This CDR3 contains 17 residues. Germline CDR1 SEHNR, CDR2 FQNEAQ (reference sequence). The ends lost 5 bases at V and 0 bases at J; junction bases unmatched: 7. In DNA, the CDR3 is TGTGCCAGCAGCCCGAAGCGGGACAGGGCGAACACCGGGGAGCTGTTTTTT. Translation gives CASSPKRDRANTGELFF.

The chain is built from TRBV27 and TRBJ2-3; 16 bases map to TRBD2. Germline CDR1 is MNHEY and CDR2 is SMNVEV (reference sequence). Trimming took 6 bases from V and 3 from J; bases not matched to a gene: 3. This CDR3 region has 16 residues. The chain's CDR3 is CASSTGLAGGTDTQYF. CDR3 DNA: TGTGCCAGCAGCACGGGACTAGCGGGGGGGACAGATACGCAGTATTTT.

This clone has only one observation. The chain couples TRBV30 to TRBJ2-1, with 9 bases aligning to TRBD2. The trim removed 8 bases at V and 14 bases at J, leaving 16 bases unmatched. The CDR3 has 13 amino acids. CDR1 and CDR2 from the germline V gene are GTSNPN and SVGIG (reference sequence). The CDR3 DNA reads TGTGCCGGAGGGAAGCTAGCGGGACCCAAGGAGTTCTTC. Its protein product is CAGGKLAGPKEFF.

This clone was seen only a few times. The genes are TRBV7-9 and TRBJ2-7; no clear D gene. This CDR3 is 13 amino acids long. The V gene's germline CDR1 is SEHNR and CDR2 FQNEAQ (reference sequence). V was cut by 1 base and J by 3 bases, with 7 bases left in between. This CDR3 is CASSLGLHYEQYF. In nucleotides, the CDR3 is TGTGCCAGCAGCTTAGGGCTGCACTACGAGCAGTACTTC. Supplemented by reference TRBV7-9 and TRBJ2-7, the full variable domain reads DTGVSQNPRHKITKRGQNVTFRCDPISEHNRLYWYRQTLGQGPEFLTYFQNEAQLEKSRLLSDRFSAERPKGSFSTLEIQRTEQGDSAMYLCASSLGLHYEQYFGPGTRLTVT.

The chain links TRBV7-8 to TRBJ2-2; 8 bases agree with TRBD2. This CDR3 has 18 amino acids. Germline-derived CDR1 and CDR2 are SGHVS and FQNEAQ. V lost 2 bases and J lost 3; bases outside the gene matches: 11. CDR3 bases: TGTGCCAGCAGCTTACCCCACCTCGGGGGGGCGGACACCGGGGAGCTGTTTTTT. As protein: CASSLPHLGGADTGELFF. The full variable domain, in which reference TRBV7-8 and TRBJ2-2 provide the parts outside the CDR3, is GAGVSQSPRYKVAKRGQDVALRCDPISGHVSLFWYQQALGQGPEFLTYFQNEAQLDKSGLPSDRFFAERPEGSVSTLKIQRTQQEDSAVYLCASSLPHLGGADTGELFFGEGSRLTVL.

This rearrangement joins TRBV29-1 to TRBJ2-7; 12 nucleotides align to TRBD1. J lost 6 bases, V lost 3 bases, and 9 bases had no gene match. The CDR3 length is 15 residues. Germline CDR1 and CDR2: SQVTM and ANQGSEA. In nucleotides, the CDR3 is TGCAGCGTTGAGGCGGGACAGGGGGCCTTCGTCGAGCAGTACTTC. The encoded protein is CSVEAGQGAFVEQYF.

The chain couples TRBV19 to TRBJ2-7, with no clear D. Germline lookup yields CDR1 LNHDA and CDR2 SQIVND (reference sequence). Trimming took 3 bases from V and 1 from J, leaving 7 bases between them. The CDR3 covers 13 residues. CDR3 bases: TGTGCCAGTAGTATTCAAGGTTCCTACGAGCAGTACTTC. Translating gives CASSIQGSYEQYF.

This sequence joins TRBV7-9 and TRBJ2-7; D unclear. The CDR3 loop spans 13 amino acids. The V and J ends lost 0 bases and 3 bases respectively, with 6 bases between them. Germline V gives CDR1 SEHNR, CDR2 FQNEAQ (reference sequence). CDR3 in DNA: TGTGCCAGCAGCTTAGCCCTAGTCTACGAGCAGTACTTC. It codes for CASSLALVYEQYF.

The chain couples TRBV10-2 to TRBJ2-4; perhaps TRBD1 as D (6 bases). The CDR3 totals 14 residues. V shed 11 bases and J shed 1 base, with 15 bases lying between them. Germline assignment: CDR1 WSHSY and CDR2 SAAADI. CDR3 in amino acids: CASRGGMAKNIQYF. The CDR3 DNA sequence: TGCGCCTCCAGAGGGGGAATGGCCAAAAACATTCAGTACTTC.

The rearrangement links TRBV7-9 to TRBJ1-5, with D hard to call. The CDR3 contains 18 residues. Germline V gene lookup returns CDR1 SEHNR and CDR2 FQNEAQ (reference sequence). V was pared by 0 bases and J by 0 bases, with 15 bases between. In DNA, the CDR3 is TGTGCCAGCAGCTTAGCGCAGGCCCCCTCTTATAGCAATCAGCCCCAGCATTTT. This sequence encodes CASSLAQAPSYSNQPQHF.

V gene TRBV19 combines with J gene TRBJ2-2, with D tentatively TRBD2 (5 bases). V was clipped by 6 bases and J by 6 bases, with 17 bases between them. CDR1 and CDR2 (germline): LNHDA, SQIVND (reference sequence). This CDR3 is built from 15 residues. As DNA, the CDR3 is TGTGCCAGTAGCCCCTACGGGGTTGTCGCCGGGGAGCTGTTTTTT. Translated, it gives CASSPYGVVAGELFF.

The CDR3 loop is CASSFAGSGEAFF. The CDR3 nucleotides are TGTGCCAGCAGTTTTGCAGGTAGCGGTGAAGCTTTCTTT. The V and J genes are TRBV27 and TRBJ1-1; unclear D gene. The CDR3 contains 13 residues. Trimming took off 3 bases at V and 7 bases at J, with 12 bases between the two ends. Per germline, CDR1 MNHEY and CDR2 SMNVEV (reference sequence).

The rearrangement joins TRBV5-1 to TRBJ1-1, with D unresolved. Trimming removed 0 bases from V and 4 bases from J, with 10 bases in between. Germline CDR1 reads SGHRS; CDR2 reads YFSETQ. CDR3 length: 14 amino acids. The CDR3 here is CASSLDLKSTEAFF. The CDR3 DNA is TGCGCCAGCAGCTTGGACCTAAAATCCACTGAAGCTTTCTTT. The full variable domain, rest sourced from reference TRBV5-1 and TRBJ1-1, is KAGVTQTPRYLIKTRGQQVTLSCSPISGHRSVSWYQQTPGQGLQFLFEYFSETQRNKGNFPGRFSGRQFSNSRSEMNVSTLELGDSALYLCASSLDLKSTEAFFGQGTRLTVV.

The chain recombines TRBV27 with TRBJ2-7; D not certain. The CDR3 spans 13 residues. The ends were cut back, 3 bases at V and 6 bases at J, with 12 bases in the middle. Germline loops: CDR1 MNHEY, CDR2 SMNVEV (reference sequence). CDR3 protein: CASSFGRVGEQYF. CDR3 coding DNA: TGTGCCAGCAGTTTTGGTAGGGTCGGCGAGCAGTACTTC.

This clone appeared a single time. The rearrangement links TRBV19 to TRBJ1-1, with TRBD1 as a possible D gene (6 bases). Deletions cut 9 bases from V and 5 bases from J, with 10 bases between. The CDR3 is 11 residues long. Germline V lookup: CDR1 LNHDA, CDR2 SQIVND (reference sequence). The CDR3 DNA reads as TGTGCCAGCTCAACAGGGACTGAAGCTTTCTTT. This encodes CASSTGTEAFF.

The chain couples TRBV4-1 to TRBJ1-5; the match to TRBD1 covers 11 bases. The CDR3 covers 15 residues. The V segment lost 5 bases and the J segment 7 bases; nucleotides outside the gene matches: 7. CDR1 MGHRA and CDR2 YSYEKL come from the germline V gene. The chain's CDR3 is CASSIGTGGAQPQHF. DNA for the CDR3: TGCGCCAGCAGCATCGGGACAGGGGGGGCCCAGCCCCAGCATTTT.

The J gene is TRBJ2-3, the V gene TRBV19; D possibly uses TRBD1 or TRBD2 (5 bases each). Germline lookup yields CDR1 LNHDA and CDR2 SQIVND (reference sequence). V dropped 8 bases and J dropped 5 bases, with 17 bases sitting between them. This CDR3 comprises 14 residues. The CDR3 DNA follows: TGTGCCAGTCGACCCGTCACGGGGCAAGATACGCAGTATTTT. Protein product: CASRPVTGQDTQYF.

This rearrangement joins TRBV6-5 to TRBJ1-1; D unresolved. The V end was cut by 4 bases, the J end by 2 bases, with 11 bases between. The V gene's germline CDR1 is MNHEY and CDR2 SVGAGI. The CDR3 consists of 14 residues. This CDR3 is CASSSPTVNTEAFF. DNA of the CDR3: TGTGCCAGCAGTTCCCCAACAGTAAACACTGAAGCTTTCTTT.

This clone was seen just once. V is TRBV27 and J is TRBJ1-1, with D possibly being TRBD1 (5 bases). Trimming took 0 bases from V and 9 from J, leaving 11 bases between them. This CDR3 has 13 amino acids. Germline V gives CDR1 MNHEY, CDR2 SMNVEV (reference sequence). The CDR3 coding sequence is TGTGCCAGCAGTTTATCGAAGGAGGGGAAAGCTTTCTTT. It specifies CASSLSKEGKAFF.